This entry features one T cell receptor (beta chain) sequence. In the PCR, 60 Vbeta and 13 Jbeta primers were used. Sequencing was performed with immunoSEQ multiplex PCR; in TCRdb, only in-frame clones are kept and a portion is missing. The table lists 35,000 to 50,000 clones, more than 65% of them singletons. These data belong to a study of cytomegalovirus exposure and HLA in healthy donors. The germline V and J ends were trimmed by 2 bases and 0 bases, with 16 bases remaining between them. Germline CDR1 reads SGHTS; CDR2 reads YDEGEE. CDR3 size: 17 residues. V usage is TRBV5-8 and J usage is TRBJ2-3; TRBD2 is a possible D gene (6 bases). The specimen sequenced was PBMCs. The TCR was taken from a man over 45 in good health and CMV-seronegative. The CDR3 sequence: CASSLGILATSTDTQYF. The CDR3, as DNA: TGTGCCAGCAGCTTAGGGATTCTAGCGACAAGCACAGATACGCAGTATTTT.